These 15 T cell receptor beta chains originate from one sample sequenced in a study of blood T cell repertoires in COVID-19. Profiled with immunoSEQ multiplex PCR; TCRdb holds only in-frame clones, not every one. The table has 150,000 to 200,000 clones, 88% seen once. Sequenced material: peripheral blood. These receptor sequences come from a man between 65 and 85 years old with active or convalescent COVID-19.

CDR3 in amino acids: CASSRTGGDSSYNEQFF. CDR3 nucleotides: TGTGCCAGCAGCCGTACAGGGGGCGATAGCTCCTACAATGAGCAGTTCTTC. This chain uses TRBV2 with TRBJ2-1; 9 bases map to TRBD1. CDR3 size: 17 residues. Trimming removed 6 bases from V and 0 bases from J; junction bases left unmatched: 9. CDR1 and CDR2 from the germline V gene are SNHLY and FYNNEI.

The rearrangement links TRBV7-2 to TRBJ1-1; D not certain. The germline CDR1 and CDR2 sequences are SGHTA and FQGNSA. Trimming left V 5 bases short and J 3 bases short, with 10 bases between. This CDR3 spans 13 amino acids. The CDR3 region has the DNA TGTGCCAGCAGCCCTCTACGGTACACTGAAGCTTTCTTT. This gives the protein CASSPLRYTEAFF. Complete variable domain (other parts from reference TRBV7-2 and TRBJ1-1): GAGVSQSPSNKVTEKGKDVELRCDPISGHTALYWYRQSLGQGLEFLIYFQGNSAPDKSGLPSDRFSAERTGGSVSTLTIQRTQQEDSAVYLCASSPLRYTEAFFGQGTRLTVV.

V and J are TRBV29-1 and TRBJ1-1, with 10 bases fitting TRBD1. V lost 6 bases to trimming and J lost 7 bases; unmatched junction nucleotides: 8. Per germline, CDR1 SQVTM and CDR2 ANQGSEA. This CDR3 contains 13 residues. The CDR3 sequence is CSVDDRGLGEAFF. CDR3 sequence (DNA): TGCAGCGTCGATGACAGGGGGCTGGGTGAAGCTTTCTTT.

This clone was detected once. CDR3 nucleotides: TGTGCCAGCAGCCCGACAGGGCCCGGGGAGCTGTTTTTT. Its translation: CASSPTGPGELFF. The rearrangement uses TRBV7-9 and TRBJ2-2; TRBD1 agrees at 7 bases. The CDR3 covers 13 residues. Germline CDR1 SEHNR, CDR2 FQNEAQ (reference sequence). V lost 5 bases to trimming and J lost 6 bases; unmatched junction nucleotides: 3.

The CDR3 region has the DNA TGCGCCAGCAGCCAAGGCGGGGGGGCCTGGGAGACCCAGTACTTC. Translated, it gives CASSQGGGAWETQYF. The chain employs TRBV4-1 and TRBJ2-5; 9 nucleotides line up with TRBD2. The germline CDR1 and CDR2 sequences are MGHRA and YSYEKL. The CDR3 extends over 15 amino acids. Unmatched junction bases numbered 5, after V lost 1 base and J lost 5 bases.

The chain carries TRBV4-1 and TRBJ2-7, with D tentatively TRBD2 (6 bases). Trimming took 4 bases from V and 4 from J, leaving 17 bases between them. The germline gives CDR1 MGHRA, CDR2 YSYEKL. The CDR3 runs to 15 residues. CDR3 protein: CASSPRAGSGYEQYF. CDR3 in DNA: TGCGCCAGCAGCCCACGTGCGGGATCTGGGTACGAGCAGTACTTC.

This chain joins TRBV19 and TRBJ2-7; no firm D call. Germline V gene data show CDR1 as LNHDA and CDR2 as SQIVND (reference sequence). There are 13 residues in the CDR3. V was clipped by 2 bases and J by 6 bases, with 11 bases between them. CDR3 residues: CASSITQGGEQYF. The CDR3 DNA is TGTGCCAGTAGTATAACCCAAGGCGGCGAGCAGTACTTC.

The V and J genes are TRBV20-1 and TRBJ2-5; D is unresolved. V shed 3 bases and J shed 4 bases, with 6 bases lying between them. Germline lookup yields CDR1 DFQATT and CDR2 SNEGSKA (reference sequence). The CDR3 length is 11 residues. CDR3 sequence reads: CSASSIETQYF. The CDR3 DNA reads as TGCAGTGCTAGTTCCATAGAGACCCAGTACTTC.

J is TRBJ1-1 and V is TRBV15; 8 nucleotides agree with TRBD1. The germline V gene has CDR1 LNHNV and CDR2 YYDKDF (reference sequence). Trimming took 6 bases from V and 6 from J; bases not matched to a gene: 6. This CDR3 contains 13 residues. The CDR3 spells CATRLEQGAEAFF. CDR3 nucleotides: TGTGCCACCAGATTAGAACAGGGGGCTGAAGCTTTCTTT.

CDR3 residues: CASSFLAGVYNEQFF. The CDR3 bases are TGTGCCAGCAGTTTTCTAGCGGGAGTTTACAATGAGCAGTTCTTC. V is TRBV6-7 and J is TRBJ2-1; 10 bases agree with TRBD2. TRBV6-7 is marked as an open reading frame, function uncertain. Trimming took 4 bases from V and 4 from J; bases not matched to a gene: 4. The CDR3 totals 15 residues.

V and J are TRBV5-8 and TRBJ1-5; D is unresolved. This CDR3 has 15 amino acids. Trimming removed 1 base from V and 0 bases from J, with 8 bases in between. The germline V gene has CDR1 SGHTS and CDR2 YDEGEE. The CDR3 nucleotides are TGTGCCAGCAGCTTGACACAGATTAGCAATCAGCCCCAGCATTTT. Translated, it gives CASSLTQISNQPQHF. The full variable domain, with the rest looked up from reference TRBV5-8 and TRBJ1-5, is EAGVTQSPTHLIKTRGQQATLRCSPISGHTSVYWYQQALGLGLQFLLWYDEGEERNRGNFPPRFSGRQFPNYSSELNVNALELEDSALYLCASSLTQISNQPQHFGDGTRLSIL.

The J gene is TRBJ1-4, the V gene TRBV4-3, with TRBD1 as a possible D gene (5 bases). In germline, CDR1 is LGHNA, CDR2 YSLEER. Trimming took off 0 bases at V and 7 bases at J, with 9 bases between the two ends. The CDR3 runs 14 residues. The CDR3 region is CASSQEGGGEKLFF. DNA for the CDR3: TGCGCCAGCAGCCAAGAAGGCGGGGGTGAAAAACTGTTTTTT.

This clone showed up just once. J is TRBJ2-1 and V is TRBV11-2; 8 positions match TRBD2. The junction had 10 bases not matched to a gene; V was cut back by 1 base and J by 8 bases. The CDR3 totals 16 residues. Per the germline V gene, CDR1 is SGHAT and CDR2 is FQNNGV. The CDR3 DNA reads TGTGCCAGCAGCTTAGCTCTACGGGGGGGGTTCGATGAGCAGTTCTTC. Its protein product is CASSLALRGGFDEQFF.

This chain connects TRBV6-5 to TRBJ1-5; 8 bases match TRBD1. The V and J ends lost 8 bases and 2 bases, in that order; junction bases with no gene match: 5. CDR1 MNHEY and CDR2 SVGAGI come from the germline V gene. The CDR3 runs to 14 residues. This chain's CDR3 is CASEGQGGNQPQHF. Written as DNA, the CDR3 is TGTGCCAGCGAAGGACAGGGTGGCAATCAGCCCCAGCATTTT.

Only one count was recorded for this clone. The V gene is TRBV3-1 (or the pseudogene TRBV3-2), the J gene TRBJ2-7, with 8 bases identical to TRBD1. Trimming took 6 bases from V and 0 from J; bases not matched to a gene: 4. The CDR3 covers 14 residues. Germline CDR1 reads LGHDT; CDR2 reads YNNKEL (reference sequence). The CDR3 sequence is CASRRTGNSYEQYF. CDR3 nucleotide sequence: TGTGCCAGCAGAAGGACAGGGAACTCCTACGAGCAGTACTTC.